This TCR beta chain was observed in a study of STAT5B mutations in CD4+ large granular lymphocyte leukemia. Data came from immunoSEQ multiplex PCR; TCRdb stores just in-frame clones and leaves some out. The sample includes about 40,000 clones, about four fifths seen only once; the top ten take 0.3% to 0.45%. CDR3 size: 17 residues. The sequenced sample consisted of CD4+ T cells from blood buffy coats. This chain connects TRBV21-1 to TRBJ1-5; TRBD1 is the table's D call, not checked against the DNA. TRBV21-1 is tagged as a pseudogene. The sequence derives from a human donor in good health. DNA of the CDR3: TGTGCCAGCAGCAAAGCGTCCGACACAGATTACAATCAGCCCCAGCATTTT. Amino acid sequence: CASSKASDTDYNQPQHF.